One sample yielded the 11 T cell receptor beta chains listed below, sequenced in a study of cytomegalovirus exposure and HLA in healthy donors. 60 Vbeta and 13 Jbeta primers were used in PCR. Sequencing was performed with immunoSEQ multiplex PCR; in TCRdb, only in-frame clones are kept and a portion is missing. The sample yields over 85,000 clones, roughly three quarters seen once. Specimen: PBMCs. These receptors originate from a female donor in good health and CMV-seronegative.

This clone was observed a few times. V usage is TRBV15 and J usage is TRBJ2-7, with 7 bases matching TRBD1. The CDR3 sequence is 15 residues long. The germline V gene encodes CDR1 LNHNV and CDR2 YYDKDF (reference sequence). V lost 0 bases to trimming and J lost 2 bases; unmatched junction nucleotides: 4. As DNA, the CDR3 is TGTGCCACCAGCAGAGACAGGGGGAACCCCTACGAGCAGTACTTC. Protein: CATSRDRGNPYEQYF.

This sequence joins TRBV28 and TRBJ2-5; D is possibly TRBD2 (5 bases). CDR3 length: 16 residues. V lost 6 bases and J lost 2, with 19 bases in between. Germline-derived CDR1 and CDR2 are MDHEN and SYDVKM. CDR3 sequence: CASSPFEGRSQETQYF. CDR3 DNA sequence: TGTGCCAGCAGCCCGTTTGAGGGCAGATCGCAAGAGACCCAGTACTTC.

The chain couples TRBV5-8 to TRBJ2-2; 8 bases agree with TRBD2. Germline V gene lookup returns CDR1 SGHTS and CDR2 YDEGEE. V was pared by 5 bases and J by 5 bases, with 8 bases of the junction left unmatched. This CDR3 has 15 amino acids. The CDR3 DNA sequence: TGTGCCAGCAGTCCGGGGGGGCCTCGAACCGGGGAGCTGTTTTTT. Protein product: CASSPGGPRTGELFF.

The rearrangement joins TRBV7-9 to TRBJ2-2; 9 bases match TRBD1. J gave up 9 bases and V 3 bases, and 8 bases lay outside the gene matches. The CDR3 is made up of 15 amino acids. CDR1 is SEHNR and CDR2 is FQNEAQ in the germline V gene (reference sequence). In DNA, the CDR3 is TGTGCCAGCAGCTTCATGGGACAGGGTATCTGGGAGCTGTTTTTT. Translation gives CASSFMGQGIWELFF.

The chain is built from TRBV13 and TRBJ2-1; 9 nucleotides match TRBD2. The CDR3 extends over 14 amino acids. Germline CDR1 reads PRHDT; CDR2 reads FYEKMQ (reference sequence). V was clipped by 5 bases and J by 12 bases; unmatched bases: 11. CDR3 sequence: CASSILAGGVGQFF. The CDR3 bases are TGTGCCAGCAGCATACTAGCGGGCGGGGTGGGGCAGTTCTTC.

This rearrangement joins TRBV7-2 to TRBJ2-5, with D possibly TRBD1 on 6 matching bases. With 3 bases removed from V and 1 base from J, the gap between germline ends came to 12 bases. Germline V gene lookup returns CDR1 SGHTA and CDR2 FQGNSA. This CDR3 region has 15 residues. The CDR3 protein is CASSLATGSQETQYF. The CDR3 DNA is TGTGCCAGCAGCTTGGCTACAGGGTCCCAAGAGACCCAGTACTTC.

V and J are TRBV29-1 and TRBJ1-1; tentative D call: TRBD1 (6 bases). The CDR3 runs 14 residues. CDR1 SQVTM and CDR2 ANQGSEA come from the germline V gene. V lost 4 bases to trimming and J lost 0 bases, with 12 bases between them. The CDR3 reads CSVAGQRLNTEAFF. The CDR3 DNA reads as TGCAGCGTTGCCGGACAGCGATTGAACACTGAAGCTTTCTTT.

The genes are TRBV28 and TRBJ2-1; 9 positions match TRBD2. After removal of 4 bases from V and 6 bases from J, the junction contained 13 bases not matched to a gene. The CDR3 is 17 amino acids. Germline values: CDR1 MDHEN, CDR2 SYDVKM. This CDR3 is CASSYRRSGTSSNEQFF. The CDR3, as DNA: TGTGCCAGCAGTTACCGCCGTAGTGGGACTAGCAGCAATGAGCAGTTCTTC.

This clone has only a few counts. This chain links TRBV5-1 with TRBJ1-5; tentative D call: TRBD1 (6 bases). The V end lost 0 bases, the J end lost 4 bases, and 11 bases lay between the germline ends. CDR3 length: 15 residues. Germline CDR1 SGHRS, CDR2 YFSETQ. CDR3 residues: CASSLEGTMNQPQHF. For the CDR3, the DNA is TGCGCCAGCAGCTTGGAGGGGACAATGAATCAGCCCCAGCATTTT.

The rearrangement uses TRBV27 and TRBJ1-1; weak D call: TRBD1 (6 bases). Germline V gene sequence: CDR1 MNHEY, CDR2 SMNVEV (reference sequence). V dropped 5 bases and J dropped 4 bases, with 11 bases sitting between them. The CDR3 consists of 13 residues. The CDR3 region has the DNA TGTGCCAGCAGTCTCTACAGGGCCACTGAAGCTTTCTTT. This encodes CASSLYRATEAFF.

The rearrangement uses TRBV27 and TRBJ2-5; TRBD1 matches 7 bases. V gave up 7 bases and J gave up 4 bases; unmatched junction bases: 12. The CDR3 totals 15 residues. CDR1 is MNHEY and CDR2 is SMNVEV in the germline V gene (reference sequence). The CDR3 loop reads CASTNRAGTVETQYF. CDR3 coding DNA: TGTGCCAGCACCAACCGAGCCGGGACAGTAGAGACCCAGTACTTC.